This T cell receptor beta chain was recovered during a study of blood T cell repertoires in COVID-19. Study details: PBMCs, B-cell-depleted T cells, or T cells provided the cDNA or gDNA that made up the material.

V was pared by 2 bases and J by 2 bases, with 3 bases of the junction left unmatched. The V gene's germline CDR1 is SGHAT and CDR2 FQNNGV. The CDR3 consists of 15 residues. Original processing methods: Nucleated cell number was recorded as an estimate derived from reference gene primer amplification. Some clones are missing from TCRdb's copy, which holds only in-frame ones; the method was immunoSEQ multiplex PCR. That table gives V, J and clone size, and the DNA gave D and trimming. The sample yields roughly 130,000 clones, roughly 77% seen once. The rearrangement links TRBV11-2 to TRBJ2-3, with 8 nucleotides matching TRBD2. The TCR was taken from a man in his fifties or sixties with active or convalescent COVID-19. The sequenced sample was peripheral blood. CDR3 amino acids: CASSLWTSSTDTQYF. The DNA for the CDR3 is TGTGCCAGCAGCTTATGGACTAGCTCCACAGATACGCAGTATTTT.